This T cell receptor (beta chain) was obtained from a study of radiotherapy plus CTLA-4 blockade in lung cancer. Trimming cost V 2 bases and J 4 bases, with 12 bases left between them. CDR1 is MNHEY, CDR2 SVGAGI, per germline. The CDR3 is 14 residues long. Generated by immunoSEQ multiplex PCR, the TCRdb table keeps only in-frame clones and is missing some. The repertoire has some 64,000 clones, approximately 75% of them found once; the top ten carry about 4.4%. The receptor comes from a human donor with non-small cell lung cancer who had a complete response to radiotherapy plus ipilimumab. The V call is TRBV6-5, the J call TRBJ2-7; maybe TRBD2 (5 bases). This specimen consisted of peripheral blood, obtained from a patient treated with radiotherapy plus ipilimumab. This chain's CDR3 is CASSYGEGRYEQYV. In DNA form, the CDR3 reads TGTGCCAGCAGTTACGGAGAGGGCAGGTACGAGCAGTACGTC.